This T cell receptor (beta chain) comes out of a study of a mutant IDH1 vaccine in newly diagnosed glioma. Documented time point: week 23, last vaccination. A single vaccine dose contained 300 ug of mutant IDH1 20-mer peptide, and topical imiquimod was used with it. The donors had new WHO grade 3 or 4 astrocytomas; these were IDH1-mutant and ATRX-lost. V shed 5 bases and J 3 bases; nucleotides not matched to a gene: 4. Looked up from germline, CDR1 is SNHLY and CDR2 is FYNNEI. This CDR3 is built from 15 residues. Concerning this clone: What it recognizes is unknown.

Sequencing used immunoSEQ multiplex PCR; TCRdb keeps in-frame clones, though not all of them. The sample consists of approximately 30,000 clones, approximately 82% of them appearing once. The receptor was derived from a woman aged 25-40 years with glioma. The V gene is TRBV2, the J gene TRBJ2-5; 12 bases line up with TRBD2. The material was PBMCs, obtained from a glioma patient whose treatment included an IDH1 peptide vaccine. The CDR3 sequence: CASSPPSGGEETQYF. CDR3 DNA: TGTGCCAGCAGTCCACCTAGCGGGGGGGAAGAGACCCAGTACTTC.